The entry below describes one T cell receptor (beta chain). The antigen is undetermined. This CDR3 comprises 14 residues. The germline CDR1 and CDR2 sequences are LNHNV and YYDKDF (reference sequence). The V and J ends lost 0 bases and 8 bases respectively, with 13 bases between them. Primers: 60 Vbeta forward and 13 Jbeta reverse. TCRdb's table, derived via immunoSEQ multiplex PCR, lists solely in-frame clones and lacks some. The sample has roughly 240,000 clones, 85% seen once. The data originate from a study of cytomegalovirus exposure and HLA in healthy donors. Study-wide findings and caveats: TRBV6-2, TRBV6-3 and some other V segments were excluded as indistinguishable. The study put 150 to 200 TCR beta chains on its list as cytomegalovirus-associated.

The source is a girl aged 2 to 9 in good health and CMV-seronegative. The chain couples TRBV15 to TRBJ1-2; weak D call: TRBD1 (6 bases). Sequenced input: PBMCs. The CDR3 DNA is TGTGCCACCAGCAGAGAGTACTACAGGGACGGCTACACCTTC. As protein: CATSREYYRDGYTF.